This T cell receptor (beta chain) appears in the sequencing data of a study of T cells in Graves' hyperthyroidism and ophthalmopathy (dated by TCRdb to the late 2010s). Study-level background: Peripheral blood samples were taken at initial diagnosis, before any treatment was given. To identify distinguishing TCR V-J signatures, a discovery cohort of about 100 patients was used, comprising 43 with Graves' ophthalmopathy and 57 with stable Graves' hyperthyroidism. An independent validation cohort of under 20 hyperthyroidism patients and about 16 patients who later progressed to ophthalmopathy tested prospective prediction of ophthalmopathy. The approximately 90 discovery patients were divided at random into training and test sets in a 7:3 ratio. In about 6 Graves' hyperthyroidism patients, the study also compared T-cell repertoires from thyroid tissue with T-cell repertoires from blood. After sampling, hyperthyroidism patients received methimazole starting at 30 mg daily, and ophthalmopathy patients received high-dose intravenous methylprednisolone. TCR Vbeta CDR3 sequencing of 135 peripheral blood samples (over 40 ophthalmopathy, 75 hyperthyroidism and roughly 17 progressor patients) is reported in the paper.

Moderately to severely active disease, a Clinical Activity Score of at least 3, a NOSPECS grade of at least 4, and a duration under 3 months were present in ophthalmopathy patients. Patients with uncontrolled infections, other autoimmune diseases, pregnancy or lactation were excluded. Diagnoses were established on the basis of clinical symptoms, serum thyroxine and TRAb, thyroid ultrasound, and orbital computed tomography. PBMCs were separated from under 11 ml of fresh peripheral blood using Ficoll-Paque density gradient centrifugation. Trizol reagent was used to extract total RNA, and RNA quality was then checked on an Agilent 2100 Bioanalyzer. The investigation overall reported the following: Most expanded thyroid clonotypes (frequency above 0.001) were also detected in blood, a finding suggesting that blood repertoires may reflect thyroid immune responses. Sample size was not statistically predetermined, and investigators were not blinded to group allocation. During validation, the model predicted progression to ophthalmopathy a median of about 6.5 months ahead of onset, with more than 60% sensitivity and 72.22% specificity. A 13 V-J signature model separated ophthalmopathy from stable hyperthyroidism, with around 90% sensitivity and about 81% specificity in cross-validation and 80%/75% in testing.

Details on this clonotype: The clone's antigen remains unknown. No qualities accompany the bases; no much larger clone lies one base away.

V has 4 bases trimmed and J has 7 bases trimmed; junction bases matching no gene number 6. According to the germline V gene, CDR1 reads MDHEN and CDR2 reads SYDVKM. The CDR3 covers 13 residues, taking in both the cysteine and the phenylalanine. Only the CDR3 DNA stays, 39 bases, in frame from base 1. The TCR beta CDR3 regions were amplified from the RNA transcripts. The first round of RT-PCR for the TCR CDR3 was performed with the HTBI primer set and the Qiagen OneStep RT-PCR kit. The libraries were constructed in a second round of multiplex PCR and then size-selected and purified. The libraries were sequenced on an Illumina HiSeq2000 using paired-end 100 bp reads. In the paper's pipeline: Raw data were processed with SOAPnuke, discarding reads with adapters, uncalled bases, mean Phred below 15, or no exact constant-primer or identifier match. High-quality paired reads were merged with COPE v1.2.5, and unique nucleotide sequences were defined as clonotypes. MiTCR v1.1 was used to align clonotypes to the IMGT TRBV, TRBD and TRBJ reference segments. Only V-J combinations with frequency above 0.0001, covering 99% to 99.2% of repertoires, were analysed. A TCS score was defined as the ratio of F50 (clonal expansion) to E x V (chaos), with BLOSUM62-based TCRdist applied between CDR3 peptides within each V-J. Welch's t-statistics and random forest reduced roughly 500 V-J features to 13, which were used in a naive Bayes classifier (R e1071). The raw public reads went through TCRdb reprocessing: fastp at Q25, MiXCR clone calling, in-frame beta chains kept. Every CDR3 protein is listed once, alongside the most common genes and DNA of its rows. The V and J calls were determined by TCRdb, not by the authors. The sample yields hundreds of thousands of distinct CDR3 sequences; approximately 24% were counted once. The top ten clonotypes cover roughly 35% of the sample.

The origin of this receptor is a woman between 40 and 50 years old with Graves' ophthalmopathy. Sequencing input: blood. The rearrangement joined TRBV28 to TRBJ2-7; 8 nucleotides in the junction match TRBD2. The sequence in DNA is TGTGCCAGCAGTTCCGGACTAGCAGCTGAGCAGTACTTC. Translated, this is CASSSGLAAEQYF.